What follows are 5 T cell receptor beta chains derived from one specimen sequenced in a study of blood T cells in healthy people across ages. A second PCR of roughly 7 to 11 cycles used a sample-barcoded 5' primer and a J-beta primer mix. TCRdb ran MiXCR on the 5' RACE reads and lists one entry per CDR3 protein. The sample yields some 760,000 distinct CDR3 sequences, 20% to 30% seen once. A further study also used this sample, focusing on T cells of mothers and their children.

The sample consisted of blood. Source of these receptors: a boy younger than 18 in good health.

This clonotype was detected only a few times. The gene calls are TRBV29-1 and TRBJ2-5, with D possibly being TRBD1 or TRBD2 (5 bases each). The J call may be faulty, since TRBJ2-1 better matches the DNA end. In germline, CDR1 is SQVTM, CDR2 ANQGSEA. The CDR3 length is 15 residues. DNA for the CDR3: TGCAGCGGAAACTGGTGGGGGACCATTTCGGATGAGCAGTTCTTC. This translates into CSGNWWGTISDEQFF.

The sample holds a few counts of this clonotype. J is TRBJ2-5 and V is TRBV4-3, with D possibly being TRBD2 (6 bases). The closer fit of TRBJ2-7 to the DNA end suggests the J call may be wrong. Germline CDR1 is LGHNA and CDR2 is YSLEER. The CDR3 covers 15 residues. The CDR3 region has the DNA TGCGCCAGCAGCCAAGACAGGGACTCGTACTACGAGCAGTACTTC. Encoded protein: CASSQDRDSYYEQYF.

The rearrangement joins TRBV29-1 to TRBJ2-7, with a tentative D call TRBD1 (6 bases). This CDR3 region has 12 residues. The V and J ends lost 5 bases and 4 bases respectively, with 12 bases between them. The germline CDR1 and CDR2 sequences are SQVTM and ANQGSEA. CDR3 nucleotide sequence: TGCAGCGTTTCTTCAGGGGCATACGAGCAGTACTTC. Protein product: CSVSSGAYEQYF.

This clonotype was seen a few times. This sequence joins TRBV25-1 and TRBJ2-7; no firm D call. Trimming cost V 3 bases and J 1 base, with 4 bases left between them. This CDR3 comprises 12 residues. Looked up from germline, CDR1 is MGHDK and CDR2 is SYGVNS. CDR3: CASSDISYEQYF. In DNA, the CDR3 is TGTGCCAGCAGTGACATATCCTACGAGCAGTACTTC.

The chain joins TRBV7-2 to TRBJ2-7, with 10 nucleotides matching TRBD2. Germline V gives CDR1 SGHTA, CDR2 FQGNSA. CDR3 length: 18 amino acids. V lost 7 bases and J lost 0; bases outside the gene matches: 15. DNA for the CDR3: TGTGCCAGCAACCGGGGCTCCGGACTAGCGGAAGGCTCCTACGAGCAGTACTTC. Translation gives CASNRGSGLAEGSYEQYF.